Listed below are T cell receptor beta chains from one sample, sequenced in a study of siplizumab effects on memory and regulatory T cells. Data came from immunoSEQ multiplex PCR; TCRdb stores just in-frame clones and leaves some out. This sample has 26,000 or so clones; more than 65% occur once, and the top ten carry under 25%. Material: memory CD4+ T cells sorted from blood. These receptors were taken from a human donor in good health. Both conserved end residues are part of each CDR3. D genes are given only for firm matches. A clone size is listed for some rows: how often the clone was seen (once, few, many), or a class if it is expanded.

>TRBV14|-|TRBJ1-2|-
TGTGCCAGCAGCCGGACAGCGTTGAACTATGGCTACACCTTC
CASSRTALNYGYTF
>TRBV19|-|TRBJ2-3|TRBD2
TGTGCCAGTAGTCCCGCAAGGACTAGCGGGAGTGCCACAGATACGCAGTATTTT
CASSPARTSGSATDTQYF
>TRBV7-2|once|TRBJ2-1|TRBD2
TGTGCCAGCAGCTTTAGCGGGAGGGTCTCCTACAATGAGCAGTTCTTC
CASSFSGRVSYNEQFF
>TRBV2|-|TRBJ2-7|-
TGTGCCAGCAGTGACGCCCCCACTCCAAGTACCTACGAGCAGTACTTC
CASSDAPTPSTYEQYF
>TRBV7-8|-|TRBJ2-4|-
TGTGCCAGCAGCTTATTTGAGGGCAAAAACATTCAGTACTTC
CASSLFEGKNIQYF
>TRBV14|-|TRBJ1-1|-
TGTGCCAGCAGCCAAGGTCAGGGAGAGAACACTGAAGCTTTCTTT
CASSQGQGENTEAFF
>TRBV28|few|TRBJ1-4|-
TGTGCCAGCAGTTTCCCCGGACAGAGCGGTAATGAAAAACTGTTTTTT
CASSFPGQSGNEKLFF
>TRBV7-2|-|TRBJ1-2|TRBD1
TGTGCCAGCAGCTTCGACGGGACAGGGGGCTATGGCTACACCTTC
CASSFDGTGGYGYTF
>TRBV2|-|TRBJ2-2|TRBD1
TGTGCCAGCAGTGACAGGGGGAGGGAGCTGTTTTTT
CASSDRGRELFF
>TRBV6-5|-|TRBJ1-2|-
TGTGCCAGCAGGTTTAAGGGGGCTAACTATGGCTACACCTTC
CASRFKGANYGYTF
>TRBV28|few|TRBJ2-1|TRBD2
TGTGCCAGCAGTTTATTCGGAGGTCTAGCGGGGTACAATGAGCAGTTCTTC
CASSLFGGLAGYNEQFF
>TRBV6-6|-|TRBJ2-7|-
TGTGCCAGCAAGGGGGTGGGTCCCTCCTACGAGCAGTACTTC
CASKGVGPSYEQYF
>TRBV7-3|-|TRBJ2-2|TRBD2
TGTGCCAGCAGCCCACTAGCGGGAGAGGCCGGGGAGCTGTTTTTT
CASSPLAGEAGELFF
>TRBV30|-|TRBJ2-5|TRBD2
TGTGCCTGGGGCGGGAGCTGGGGGGAGACCCAGTACTTC
CAWGGSWGETQYF
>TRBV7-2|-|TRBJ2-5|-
TGTGCCAGCAGCTTTGGCGGGCAAGAGACCCAGTACTTC
CASSFGGQETQYF
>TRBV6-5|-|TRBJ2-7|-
TGTGCCAGCAGTTACCGGGCCCTAAACGACGAGCAGTACTTC
CASSYRALNDEQYF
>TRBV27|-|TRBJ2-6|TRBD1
TGTGCCAGCAGTCTTTTGGGACAGGGGGCTGGTGCCAACGTCCTGACTTTC
CASSLLGQGAGANVLTF
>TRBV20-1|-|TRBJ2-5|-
TGCAGTGCGCACAGACAAGAGACCCAGTACTTC
CSAHRQETQYF
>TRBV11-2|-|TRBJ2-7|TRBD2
TGTGCCAGCAGCTGGACTAGCGGGACTGGCGAGCAGTACTTC
CASSWTSGTGEQYF